The present TCR beta chain was sequenced within a study of blood T cell repertoires in COVID-19. On the study more broadly: Samples of COVID-19 (acute and convalescent) were obtained from the United States, Italy and Spain. PBMCs, B-cell-depleted T cells, or T cells were the source of the cDNA or gDNA that made up the material.

In the original analysis: Reference gene primers were amplified, and this amplification served to estimate nucleated cell counts. TCRdb keeps only in-frame clones here, not all; method: immunoSEQ multiplex PCR. That table is the source of V, J and clone size, and D and trimming were worked out from the DNA. The table records some 87,000 clones, about 84% of them present only once. This clone was seen just once. Germline assignment: CDR1 KGHSH and CDR2 LQKENI. Trimming shortened V by 0 bases and J by 3 bases, and 11 bases separated the two germline ends. This CDR3 is built from 16 residues. The source material was peripheral blood. The TCR sequence derives from a man older than 75 with active or convalescent COVID-19. V is TRBV18 and J is TRBJ1-4; tentatively, D is TRBD1 (5 bases). Here the CDR3 reads CASSPPAGGANEKLFF. The CDR3 DNA sequence: TGTGCCAGCTCACCACCCGCGGGGGGGGCTAATGAAAAACTGTTTTTT.